The 31 T cell receptor beta chains presented below share a single source sample, sequenced in a study of shared clonotypes between healthy human individuals. The data were produced by immunoSEQ multiplex PCR, yet TCRdb's version contains in-frame clones alone and is incomplete. Altogether 2 million to 2.5 million clones are present, under 95% being singletons, with the ten largest covering roughly 0.34%. Material: naive CD4+ T cells from PBMCs. Subset meaning: CD45RA+ positively selected. These receptors were collected from a man younger than 35 in good health. Some clones in this sample may be carry-over from other donors' samples.

The rearrangement links TRBV2 to TRBJ2-3; 7 positions match TRBD2. Germline V gene data show CDR1 as SNHLY and CDR2 as FYNNEI. Trimming took 6 bases from V and 2 from J; bases not matched to a gene: 11. CDR3 length: 16 residues. CDR3 protein: CASREMEAGSTDTQYF. The CDR3 DNA follows: TGTGCCAGCAGGGAAATGGAAGCGGGATCCACAGATACGCAGTATTTT.

The J gene is TRBJ1-5, the V gene TRBV14, with a tentative D call TRBD1 (5 bases). The germline CDR1 and CDR2 sequences are SGHDN and FVKESK. This CDR3 spans 14 amino acids. V dropped 4 bases and J dropped 7 bases, with 14 bases sitting between them. DNA of the CDR3: TGTGCCAGCAGCCTTCAACGTGGGGGGCAGCCCCAGCATTTT. It translates to CASSLQRGGQPQHF.

This clone was found once. This chain uses TRBV5-4 with TRBJ1-1; a possible D gene is TRBD1 (6 bases). This CDR3 contains 16 residues. CDR1 SGHNT and CDR2 YYREEE come from the germline V gene (reference sequence). Trimming left V 5 bases short and J 3 bases short, with 20 bases between. The DNA for the CDR3 is TGTGCCAGCAGTCCGGCCCCCAGGGGTTTGGACACTGAAGCTTTCTTT. It translates to CASSPAPRGLDTEAFF.

On this clone: Other DNA sequences from this sample encode an identical CDR3 as well. This chain uses TRBV28 with TRBJ1-2; no definite D call. From germline, CDR1 is MDHEN and CDR2 SYDVKM. This CDR3 comprises 12 residues. V was cut by 6 bases and J by 2 bases, with 7 bases left in between. As DNA, the CDR3 is TGTGCCAGCAGAAAACAGAACTATGGCTACACCTTC. This translates into CASRKQNYGYTF.

This chain uses TRBV2 with TRBJ2-2, with no clear D. Germline V lookup: CDR1 SNHLY, CDR2 FYNNEI. The germline V and J ends were trimmed by 6 bases and 4 bases, with 9 bases remaining between them. The CDR3 consists of 13 residues. The CDR3 bases are TGTGCCAGCAGGATGGGAAGCACCGGGGAGCTGTTTTTT. It yields the protein CASRMGSTGELFF.

The chain's CDR3 is CASSPAAPEAFF. The CDR3 region has the DNA TGTGCCAGCAGCCCGGCGGCCCCCGAAGCTTTCTTT. The chain employs TRBV28 and TRBJ1-1; D not resolved. Germline V CDR1 and CDR2: MDHEN, SYDVKM. The V end lost 6 bases, the J end lost 8 bases, and 13 bases lay between the germline ends. The CDR3 consists of 12 residues.

The rearrangement links TRBV28 to TRBJ2-3; 7 positions agree with TRBD1. The CDR3 is 17 residues long. Germline V gene sequence: CDR1 MDHEN, CDR2 SYDVKM. V shed 5 bases and J 0 bases; nucleotides not matched to a gene: 11. The CDR3 region has the DNA TGTGCCAGCAGTGCACAGGGGAGCGGTCCTAGCACAGATACGCAGTATTTT. Translating gives CASSAQGSGPSTDTQYF.

The CDR3 DNA follows: TGTGCCAGCAGCTTCTCACACGGCGGGAGCGGTTCCGAGCAGTACTTC. Translating it yields CASSFSHGGSGSEQYF. The rearrangement uses TRBV7-2 and TRBJ2-7; 7 positions match TRBD2. V was clipped by 3 bases and J by 6 bases; unmatched bases: 14. This CDR3 has 16 residues. CDR1 and CDR2 from the germline V gene are SGHTA and FQGNSA.

V usage is TRBV5-1 and J usage is TRBJ1-1; 7 nucleotides align to TRBD1. Germline V gives CDR1 SGHRS, CDR2 YFSETQ. The CDR3 spans 15 residues. J gave up 6 bases and V 4 bases, and 12 bases lay outside the gene matches. DNA of the CDR3: TGCGCCAGCAGCCGAAACAGGGGCAAAGGCGCTGAAGCTTTCTTT. Its protein product is CASSRNRGKGAEAFF.

Details on this clone: Other DNA sequences in the sample encode the same CDR3. V and J are TRBV5-1 and TRBJ2-3; D is unresolved. Germline V gene lookup returns CDR1 SGHRS and CDR2 YFSETQ. The CDR3 loop spans 14 amino acids. V lost 1 base to trimming and J lost 0 bases, with 6 bases between them. Here the CDR3 DNA reads TGCGCCAGCAGCTTGACGCCCAGCACAGATACGCAGTATTTT. It codes for CASSLTPSTDTQYF.

The gene calls are TRBV9 and TRBJ2-3; TRBD1 aligns across 10 bases. Germline V gene data show CDR1 as SGDLS and CDR2 as YYNGEE. The length of the CDR3 is 16 residues. Unmatched junction bases numbered 6, after V lost 3 bases and J lost 2 bases. The CDR3 DNA follows: TGTGCCAGCAGCGACGGGACAGGGGCAATCACAGATACGCAGTATTTT. Protein sequence: CASSDGTGAITDTQYF.

The chain employs TRBV28 and TRBJ1-5; D gene uncertain. Trimming removed 5 bases from V and 11 bases from J, with 16 bases in between. Germline CDR1 MDHEN, CDR2 SYDVKM. This CDR3 has 13 amino acids. This CDR3 is CASSPTGVRTQHF. Written as DNA, the CDR3 is TGTGCCAGCAGTCCGACCGGGGTTCGGACCCAGCATTTT.

Notes on this clone: This may stem from a read error, because a much larger clone lies one nucleotide away. The V and J genes are TRBV6-1 and TRBJ2-7; no clear D gene. Germline V lookup: CDR1 MNHNS, CDR2 SASEGT. V gave up 5 bases and J gave up 3 bases, with 2 bases separating them. The CDR3 covers 10 residues. CDR3 DNA: TGTGCCAGCAGTCACTACGAGCAGTACTTC. It translates to CASSHYEQYF.

The CDR3, as DNA: TGTGCCAGCAGCCGTCCACAAGAGACCCAGTACTTC. Amino acid sequence: CASSRPQETQYF. The chain is built from TRBV5-6 and TRBJ2-5, with D hard to call. V was clipped by 4 bases and J by 2 bases, with 6 bases between them. Germline CDR1 and CDR2: SGHDT and YYEEEE. CDR3 size: 12 residues.

The V gene is TRBV27, the J gene TRBJ2-7, with a possible D match to TRBD1 (5 bases). Germline V lookup: CDR1 MNHEY, CDR2 SMNVEV (reference sequence). V lost 3 bases, J lost 1 base, and 10 bases lay in between. The CDR3 loop spans 14 amino acids. The CDR3, as DNA: TGTGCCAGCAGTTTTCAGTACAGGTCCTACGAGCAGTACTTC. This translates into CASSFQYRSYEQYF.

This clone was recorded once. V gene TRBV7-9 combines with J gene TRBJ2-1, with TRBD2 matching over 11 bases. The V gene end was trimmed by 4 bases and the J gene end by 0 bases; junction bases not matched to a gene: 11. The germline CDR1 and CDR2 sequences are SEHNR and FQNEAQ (reference sequence). This CDR3 has 19 amino acids. This CDR3 is CASSSRVGTSGSSYNEQFF. The CDR3 DNA is TGTGCCAGCAGCTCGCGGGTGGGGACTAGCGGCAGCTCCTACAATGAGCAGTTCTTC.

The V call is TRBV18, the J call TRBJ2-7, with D tentatively TRBD2 (6 bases). Germline assignment: CDR1 KGHSH and CDR2 LQKENI. The CDR3 spans 12 residues. Trimming removed 6 bases from V and 11 bases from J, with 17 bases in between. The CDR3: CASSELGGREYF. The CDR3 nucleotides read TGTGCCAGCTCGGAGCTCGGGGGAAGGGAGTACTTC.

J is TRBJ1-2 and V is TRBV7-8, with a tentative D call TRBD1 (5 bases). The CDR3 extends over 14 amino acids. Germline V lookup: CDR1 SGHVS, CDR2 FQNEAQ. Trimming pared 5 bases from V and 0 bases from J, leaving 10 bases between. CDR3 amino acids: CASSPPGANYGYTF. CDR3 sequence (DNA): TGTGCCAGCAGCCCCCCGGGGGCTAACTATGGCTACACCTTC.

This chain uses TRBV28 with TRBJ1-4; D is uncertain. Trimming took 3 bases from V and 15 from J, leaving 17 bases between them. Looked up from germline, CDR1 is MDHEN and CDR2 is SYDVKM. The CDR3 is made up of 13 amino acids. In nucleotides, the CDR3 is TGTGCCAGCAGTTTGAACGGGTCTCCTACTTTGTTTTTT. Its translation: CASSLNGSPTLFF.

The chain joins TRBV9 to TRBJ2-5; 8 bases match TRBD2. Germline V gives CDR1 SGDLS, CDR2 YYNGEE. With V trimmed by 3 bases and J by 5 bases, 6 bases remained unmatched. The CDR3 is made up of 14 amino acids. The CDR3 here is CASSEDGTSETQYF. The CDR3 DNA sequence: TGTGCCAGCAGCGAGGACGGGACTAGTGAGACCCAGTACTTC.

The genes are TRBV6-5 and TRBJ1-1; D not resolved. With 0 bases removed from V and 3 bases from J, the gap between germline ends came to 8 bases. The germline V gene has CDR1 MNHEY and CDR2 SVGAGI. The CDR3 length is 14 residues. The CDR3 spells CASSYSQRDTEAFF. In DNA, the CDR3 is TGTGCCAGCAGTTACTCCCAGAGGGACACTGAAGCTTTCTTT.

This clone was seen a single time. At the DNA level, this CDR3 is encoded by other sequences in the same sample as well. This chain links TRBV6-5 with TRBJ2-5; TRBD2 is a possible D gene (6 bases). The CDR3 is made up of 14 amino acids. V gave up 0 bases and J gave up 4 bases, with 9 bases separating them. Germline V lookup: CDR1 MNHEY, CDR2 SVGAGI. Here the CDR3 reads CASSYSGGLETQYF. The CDR3 nucleotides are TGTGCCAGCAGTTACTCTGGGGGGTTAGAGACCCAGTACTTC.

The rearrangement links TRBV11-2 to TRBJ2-2; D call uncertain. The CDR3 sequence is 15 residues long. Germline values: CDR1 SGHAT, CDR2 FQNNGV. V lost 2 bases and J 3 bases, leaving 10 bases between the germline ends. CDR3 residues: CASSLRRPHTGELFF. The CDR3 DNA sequence: TGTGCCAGCAGCTTACGCCGACCGCACACCGGGGAGCTGTTTTTT.

The rearrangement uses TRBV6-7 and TRBJ1-2, with TRBD1 matching 10 bases. TRBV6-7 is filed as an ORF, its function uncertain. V lost 8 bases and J lost 1; bases outside the gene matches: 10. The CDR3 consists of 16 residues. CDR3: CASPRSRDRGNYGYTF. The CDR3 region has the DNA TGTGCCAGCCCCCGTAGTAGGGACAGGGGTAACTATGGCTACACCTTC.

This clone was seen just once. The CDR3 DNA reads TGTGCCAGCAGATTTCCGACAGGTCGCAATCAGCCCCAGCATTTT. It translates to CASRFPTGRNQPQHF. The chain carries TRBV28 and TRBJ1-5; weak D call: TRBD1 (6 bases). Per the germline V gene, CDR1 is MDHEN and CDR2 is SYDVKM. Trimming cost V 6 bases and J 2 bases, with 14 bases left between them. This CDR3 region has 15 residues.

The chain carries TRBV7-8 and TRBJ2-7, with D maybe TRBD2 (6 bases). V lost 2 bases to trimming and J lost 6 bases, with 11 bases between them. This CDR3 region has 13 residues. In germline, CDR1 is SGHVS, CDR2 FQNEAQ. CDR3 DNA sequence: TGTGCCAGCAGCTTATTGGGGGGAGGCGAGCAGTACTTC. It is translated as CASSLLGGGEQYF.

CDR3 sequence reads: CASSAHEGGPQHF. CDR3 in DNA: TGTGCCAGCAGCGCCCACGAGGGGGGGCCCCAGCATTTT. The chain employs TRBV9 and TRBJ1-5; a possible D gene is TRBD1 (6 bases). Trimming stripped 3 bases from V and 9 bases from J, with 13 bases between. This CDR3 contains 13 residues. The germline V gene encodes CDR1 SGDLS and CDR2 YYNGEE. The full variable domain, rest sourced from reference TRBV9 and TRBJ1-5, is DSGVTQTPKHLITATGQRVTLRCSPRSGDLSVYWYQQSLDQGLQFLIQYYNGEERAKGNILERFSAQQFPDLHSELNLSSLELGDSALYFCASSAHEGGPQHFGDGTRLSIL.

The chain links TRBV2 to TRBJ1-1, with a possible D match to TRBD1 (6 bases). Germline V gene sequence: CDR1 SNHLY, CDR2 FYNNEI. V lost 3 bases to trimming and J lost 2 bases, with 16 bases between them. The CDR3 sequence is 16 residues long. CDR3 nucleotide sequence: TGTGCCAGCAGTGAGTCACCTAGCAGGGGCAACACTGAAGCTTTCTTT. This encodes CASSESPSRGNTEAFF.

As regards this clone: This sample includes further DNA sequences coding for the same CDR3. The chain has TRBV19 and TRBJ2-1, with 11 nucleotides matching TRBD2. CDR1 is LNHDA, CDR2 SQIVND, per germline (reference sequence). The CDR3 contains 13 residues. The V segment lost 2 bases and the J segment 9 bases; nucleotides outside the gene matches: 0. CDR3: CASSILAGGEQFF. The CDR3, as DNA: TGTGCCAGTAGTATACTAGCGGGGGGTGAGCAGTTCTTC.

The chain employs TRBV4-1 and TRBJ2-4; D call uncertain. CDR3 length equals 17 residues. Germline assignment: CDR1 MGHRA and CDR2 YSYEKL. V shed 1 base and J shed 1 base, with 14 bases lying between them. DNA of the CDR3: TGCGCCAGCAGCCAAGTGTTTGACCTAGGGGCCAAAAACATTCAGTACTTC. Its translation is CASSQVFDLGAKNIQYF.

This clone was seen a single time. This chain uses TRBV5-4 with TRBJ1-2, with a tentative D call TRBD1 (6 bases). V lost 4 bases to trimming and J lost 6 bases, with 25 bases between them. CDR3 length: 17 residues. From germline, CDR1 is SGHNT and CDR2 YYREEE (reference sequence). The CDR3 DNA reads TGTGCCAGCAGCCCGGGCGGGGTGAGGGGGAAGGCTCATGGCTACACCTTC. It specifies CASSPGGVRGKAHGYTF.